This T cell receptor (beta chain) was sequenced during a study of blood T cell repertoires in COVID-19. Study in general: There were acute and convalescent COVID-19 samples, and they came from the United States, Italy and Spain. Sample material is recorded as cDNA or gDNA derived from T cells, B-cell-depleted T cells, or PBMCs.

In regard to this clone: Mismatch with germline at one junction end may stem from a read error.

Authors' analysis steps: Reference gene primer amplification yielded estimated nucleated cell counts. Assay used: immunoSEQ multiplex PCR; TCRdb lists only in-frame clones, some missing. Clone size and the V and J calls come from that table; the DNA yielded D and trimming. This table has roughly 120,000 clones, about 89% appearing once. The CDR3 runs 13 residues. CDR1 is SNHLY, CDR2 FYNNEI, per germline. V usage is TRBV2 and J usage is TRBJ2-7; D may be TRBD1 (5 bases). Material: peripheral blood. The receptor was derived from a woman in her sixties or seventies with acute or convalescent COVID-19. CDR3 region: CASREDSSYEQYF. For the CDR3, the DNA is TGTGCCAGCAGGGAAGACAGCTCCTACGAGCAGTACTTC.